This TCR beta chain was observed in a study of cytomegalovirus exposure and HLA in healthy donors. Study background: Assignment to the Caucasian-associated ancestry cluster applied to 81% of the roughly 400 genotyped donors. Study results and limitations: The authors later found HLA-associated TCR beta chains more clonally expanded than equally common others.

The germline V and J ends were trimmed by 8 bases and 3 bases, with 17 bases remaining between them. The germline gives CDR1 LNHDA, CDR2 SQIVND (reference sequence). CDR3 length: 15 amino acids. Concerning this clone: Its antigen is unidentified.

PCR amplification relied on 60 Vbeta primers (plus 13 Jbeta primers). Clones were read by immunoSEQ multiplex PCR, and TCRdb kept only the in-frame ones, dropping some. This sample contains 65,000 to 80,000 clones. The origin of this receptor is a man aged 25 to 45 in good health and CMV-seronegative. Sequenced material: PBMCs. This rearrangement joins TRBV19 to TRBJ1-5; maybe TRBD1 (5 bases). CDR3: CASETGRDFNQPQHF. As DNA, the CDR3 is TGTGCCAGTGAAACGGGGCGGGATTTCAATCAGCCCCAGCATTTT.